Listed below are T cell receptor beta chains from one sample, sequenced in a study of blood T cell repertoires in COVID-19. Sequencing used immunoSEQ multiplex PCR; TCRdb keeps in-frame clones, though not all of them. The sample has 150,000 to 200,000 clones, about 82% seen once. Specimen: PBMCs or T cells enriched from blood (not recorded which). The receptor source for this set is a woman aged 25-40 years who had recovered from COVID-19. The CDR3 runs from the conserved cysteine through the conserved F or W. Each record gives: D gene, J gene, V gene, clone size, CDR3 protein, CDR3 DNA. A D gene is named only where the DNA matches it firmly. Rows give clone size only sometimes, using once, few, many, or a class for an expanded clone.

D: TRBD1; J: TRBJ2-1; V: TRBV24-1; size: NA; CDR3: CATSETQGYNEQFF; DNA: TGTGCCACCAGTGAAACACAGGGGTACAATGAGCAGTTCTTC
D: NA; J: TRBJ2-5; V: TRBV21-1; size: NA; CDR3: CASSKREREETQYF; DNA: TGTGCCAGCAGCAAGAGGGAGCGGGAAGAGACCCAGTACTTC
D: TRBD2; J: TRBJ2-2; V: TRBV4-1; size: NA; CDR3: CASNLAGGVSGELFF; DNA: TGCGCCAGCAATCTAGCGGGAGGAGTGAGCGGGGAGCTGTTTTTT
D: NA; J: TRBJ2-3; V: TRBV25-1; size: NA; CDR3: CASSGGGNLDTQYF; DNA: TGTGCCAGCAGTGGGGGAGGTAATTTAGATACGCAGTATTTT
D: TRBD1; J: TRBJ1-2; V: TRBV2; size: NA; CDR3: CASRGQGNYGYTF; DNA: TGTGCCAGCAGAGGACAGGGGAACTATGGCTACACCTTC
D: TRBD2; J: TRBJ2-1; V: TRBV28; size: NA; CDR3: CASSPGTSGYNEQFF; DNA: TGTGCCAGCAGCCCCGGGACTAGCGGTTACAATGAGCAGTTCTTC
D: TRBD1; J: TRBJ1-2; V: TRBV7-9; size: NA; CDR3: CASSQGAIVYGYTF; DNA: TGTGCCAGCAGCCAGGGGGCGATAGTCTATGGCTACACCTTC
D: TRBD1; J: TRBJ1-5; V: TRBV14; size: NA; CDR3: CASSRSSDRRNQPQHF; DNA: TGTGCCAGCAGCCGCAGCTCGGACAGGAGAAATCAGCCCCAGCATTTT
D: NA; J: TRBJ2-1; V: TRBV16; size: NA; CDR3: CASSPDKSNEQFF; DNA: TGTGCCAGCAGCCCAGACAAGAGTAATGAGCAGTTCTTC
D: TRBD1; J: TRBJ2-7; V: TRBV6-1; size: NA; CDR3: CASSEGRDRFSEQYF; DNA: TGTGCCAGCAGTGAAGGTCGGGACAGATTTTCCGAGCAGTACTTC
D: TRBD2; J: TRBJ2-7; V: TRBV27; size: NA; CDR3: CASSFRGLAYEQYF; DNA: TGTGCCAGCAGTTTTCGGGGACTAGCCTACGAGCAGTACTTC
D: NA; J: TRBJ1-5; V: TRBV7-8; size: NA; CDR3: CASSFYGRGENQPQHF; DNA: TGTGCCAGCAGCTTTTATGGGCGGGGAGAAAATCAGCCCCAGCATTTT
D: TRBD1; J: TRBJ2-3; V: TRBV25-1; size: once; CDR3: CASSEGQRVDTQYF; DNA: TGTGCCAGCAGTGAGGGACAGCGTGTAGATACGCAGTATTTT
D: TRBD1; J: TRBJ2-3; V: TRBV6-4; size: NA; CDR3: CASSATGRSDTQYF; DNA: TGTGCCAGCAGCGCGACAGGGCGATCAGATACGCAGTATTTT
D: TRBD2; J: TRBJ2-3; V: TRBV15; size: NA; CDR3: CATSGISGSPTDTQYF; DNA: TGTGCCACCAGCGGAATTAGCGGGAGTCCGACAGATACGCAGTATTTT
D: NA; J: TRBJ2-5; V: TRBV2; size: NA; CDR3: CASSLEHQETQYF; DNA: TGTGCCAGCAGTCTGGAGCACCAAGAGACCCAGTACTTC
D: TRBD1; J: TRBJ1-4; V: TRBV20-1; size: few; CDR3: CSASREQGAEKLFF; DNA: TGCAGTGCTAGTAGGGAGCAGGGGGCGGAAAAACTGTTTTTT
D: NA; J: TRBJ2-1; V: TRBV28; size: NA; CDR3: CASTLLRDQDEQFF; DNA: TGTGCCAGCACCCTCCTCCGGGATCAAGATGAGCAGTTCTTC
D: NA; J: TRBJ1-5; V: TRBV9; size: NA; CDR3: CASSAHPGTNIDQPQHF; DNA: TGTGCCAGCAGCGCTCATCCCGGGACTAACATTGATCAGCCCCAGCATTTT
D: TRBD2; J: TRBJ2-1; V: TRBV24-1; size: NA; CDR3: CATSQPSGRSYNEQFF; DNA: TGTGCCACCAGTCAGCCTAGCGGGCGCTCCTACAATGAGCAGTTCTTC
D: TRBD2; J: TRBJ2-3; V: TRBV9; size: few; CDR3: CASSYFTGRANTDTQYF; DNA: TGTGCCAGCAGCTATTTTACCGGGAGGGCCAACACAGATACGCAGTATTTT
D: TRBD2; J: TRBJ2-1; V: TRBV3-1/TRBV3-2; size: NA; CDR3: CASSQNGGRAGEQFF; DNA: TGTGCCAGCAGCCAGAACGGCGGGAGGGCCGGTGAGCAGTTCTTC
D: NA; J: TRBJ1-1; V: TRBV5-8; size: NA; CDR3: CASSFQGGVTEAFF; DNA: TGTGCCAGCAGCTTCCAGGGTGGTGTCACTGAAGCTTTCTTT
D: NA; J: TRBJ1-2; V: TRBV28; size: NA; CDR3: CASSLFSRGYGGYTF; DNA: TGTGCCAGCAGTTTATTTTCCAGGGGCTATGGTGGCTACACCTTC
D: TRBD2; J: TRBJ2-2; V: TRBV2; size: NA; CDR3: CASKPGAGTGELFF; DNA: TGTGCCAGCAAGCCGGGAGCGGGAACCGGGGAGCTGTTTTTT
D: NA; J: TRBJ1-4; V: TRBV28; size: NA; CDR3: CASCTTPYEKLFF; DNA: TGTGCCAGCTGTACGACACCCTATGAAAAACTGTTTTTT
D: TRBD2; J: TRBJ2-4; V: TRBV27; size: NA; CDR3: CASSPRGSTTSGQNIQYF; DNA: TGTGCCAGCAGTCCTCGGGGGAGCACGACTAGCGGGCAAAACATTCAGTACTTC
D: TRBD1; J: TRBJ2-1; V: TRBV28; size: NA; CDR3: CASNPTRGHSEQFF; DNA: TGTGCCAGCAATCCCACCAGGGGGCATAGTGAGCAGTTCTTC
D: TRBD1; J: TRBJ2-7; V: TRBV18; size: NA; CDR3: CASSLGQGTYEQYF; DNA: TGTGCCAGCTCACTCGGACAGGGAACCTACGAGCAGTACTTC
D: TRBD1; J: TRBJ2-1; V: TRBV4-2; size: NA; CDR3: CASSQRQGSQRQFF; DNA: TGTGCCAGCAGCCAAAGACAGGGTTCTCAACGGCAGTTCTTC
D: TRBD2; J: TRBJ2-3; V: TRBV25-1; size: NA; CDR3: CASRMTSGSADTQYF; DNA: TGTGCCAGCAGAATGACTAGCGGGAGTGCAGATACGCAGTATTTT
D: TRBD1; J: TRBJ1-6; V: TRBV2; size: NA; CDR3: CASSTGQGNSPLHF; DNA: TGTGCCAGCAGTACAGGACAGGGCAACTCACCCCTCCACTTT
D: NA; J: TRBJ2-7; V: TRBV20-1; size: NA; CDR3: CSARQGDEQYF; DNA: TGCAGTGCTAGGCAGGGCGACGAGCAGTACTTC
D: NA; J: TRBJ2-5; V: TRBV24-1; size: once; CDR3: CATSDSIEYQETQYF; DNA: TGTGCCACCAGTGATAGTATAGAGTACCAAGAGACCCAGTACTTC
D: TRBD2; J: TRBJ2-3; V: TRBV6-4; size: NA; CDR3: CASSVLAGRNTQYF; DNA: TGTGCCAGCAGTGTACTAGCGGGAAGAAATACGCAGTATTTT
D: TRBD1; J: TRBJ1-4; V: TRBV19; size: NA; CDR3: CAGRDREGEKLFF; DNA: TGTGCCGGAAGGGACAGGGAGGGAGAAAAACTGTTTTTT
D: TRBD2; J: TRBJ2-1; V: TRBV7-6; size: NA; CDR3: CASSLALGAGGPQEYNEQFF; DNA: TGTGCCAGCAGCTTAGCTCTTGGAGCGGGAGGGCCCCAAGAATACAATGAGCAGTTCTTC
D: TRBD1; J: TRBJ1-1; V: TRBV5-1; size: NA; CDR3: CASGAGSLLGQGTEAFF; DNA: TGCGCCAGCGGGGCAGGGTCCCTTCTTGGACAGGGCACTGAAGCTTTCTTT
D: NA; J: TRBJ1-2; V: TRBV14; size: NA; CDR3: CASSRTRLTGPYGYTF; DNA: TGTGCCAGCAGCCGAACGCGTTTGACAGGTCCCTATGGCTACACCTTC
D: NA; J: TRBJ2-7; V: TRBV12-3/TRBV12-4; size: NA; CDR3: CASRGTSVQYF; DNA: TGTGCCAGCCGTGGGACTTCGGTGCAGTACTTC
D: NA; J: TRBJ1-1; V: TRBV2; size: NA; CDR3: CASSGTRSNTEAFF; DNA: TGTGCCAGCAGCGGGACTAGGTCGAACACTGAAGCTTTCTTT
D: TRBD1; J: TRBJ1-2; V: TRBV19; size: NA; CDR3: CASKTGTYGYTF; DNA: TGTGCCAGTAAGACAGGGACCTATGGCTACACCTTC
D: NA; J: TRBJ1-2; V: TRBV6-5; size: few; CDR3: CASSPYDSSSYGYTF; DNA: TGTGCCAGCAGTCCATATGACTCAAGCTCCTATGGCTACACCTTC
D: TRBD1; J: TRBJ1-2; V: TRBV5-1; size: once; CDR3: CASRSQQGSYGYTF; DNA: TGCGCCAGCAGGTCCCAACAGGGGAGCTATGGCTACACCTTC
D: NA; J: TRBJ1-2; V: TRBV5-6; size: NA; CDR3: CASSLDRAGGYTF; DNA: TGTGCCAGCAGCTTGGACAGGGCTGGTGGCTACACCTTC
D: NA; J: TRBJ1-1; V: TRBV6-5; size: NA; CDR3: CASSYALTGLTEAFF; DNA: TGTGCCAGCAGTTACGCCCTAACAGGGCTCACTGAAGCTTTCTTT
D: NA; J: TRBJ1-6; V: TRBV28; size: NA; CDR3: CASQGNTNNSPLHF; DNA: TGTGCCAGTCAGGGGAATACGAATAATTCACCCCTCCACTTT
D: TRBD1; J: TRBJ2-7; V: TRBV13; size: NA; CDR3: CASSLGDRAHEQYF; DNA: TGTGCCAGCAGCTTGGGGGACAGGGCCCACGAGCAGTACTTC
D: NA; J: TRBJ1-5; V: TRBV27; size: NA; CDR3: CASSLSGGFGQPQHF; DNA: TGTGCCAGCAGTTTATCGGGGGGTTTCGGGCAGCCCCAGCATTTT
D: NA; J: TRBJ2-3; V: TRBV5-4; size: NA; CDR3: CASKESGGGPDTQYF; DNA: TGTGCCAGCAAAGAATCGGGAGGGGGCCCAGATACGCAGTATTTT
D: NA; J: TRBJ2-7; V: TRBV27; size: NA; CDR3: CASSLYQGKYEQYF; DNA: TGTGCCAGCAGTTTATACCAGGGGAAGTACGAGCAGTACTTC
D: TRBD2; J: TRBJ2-1; V: TRBV18; size: NA; CDR3: CASSPSAPAGGNEQFF; DNA: TGTGCCAGCTCACCATCCGCCCCAGCGGGAGGCAATGAGCAGTTCTTC
D: NA; J: TRBJ2-6; V: TRBV6-5; size: NA; CDR3: CASSRVSGANVLTF; DNA: TGTGCCAGCTCCCGGGTATCTGGGGCCAACGTCCTGACTTTC
D: TRBD1; J: TRBJ1-3; V: TRBV6-1; size: few; CDR3: CASREGGTGGDTIYF; DNA: TGTGCCAGCAGGGAAGGCGGGACAGGTGGAGACACCATATATTTT
D: TRBD1; J: TRBJ1-4; V: TRBV2; size: NA; CDR3: CASGPTGKNEKLFF; DNA: TGTGCCAGCGGACCGACAGGGAAGAATGAAAAACTGTTTTTT
D: NA; J: TRBJ2-4; V: TRBV7-8; size: NA; CDR3: CASSLGGHGDIQYF; DNA: TGTGCCAGCAGCTTAGGAGGGCACGGGGACATTCAGTACTTC
D: NA; J: TRBJ1-1; V: TRBV28; size: once; CDR3: CASSHRQPEAFF; DNA: TGTGCCAGCAGTCACCGACAGCCAGAAGCTTTCTTT
D: TRBD1; J: TRBJ1-2; V: TRBV30; size: NA; CDR3: CAWSVQGDYGYTF; DNA: TGTGCCTGGAGTGTACAGGGGGACTATGGCTACACCTTC